Here is one TCR beta chain with its context. V lost 5 bases to trimming and J lost 2 bases; unmatched junction nucleotides: 3. This CDR3 comprises 14 residues. The V gene's germline CDR1 is SGHTA and CDR2 FQGNSA. This sample is drawn from a study of blood T cell repertoires in COVID-19. As for the study in general: The United States, Italy and Spain were the sources of the acute and convalescent COVID-19 samples.

Sequencing was performed with immunoSEQ multiplex PCR; in TCRdb, only in-frame clones are kept and a portion is missing. The sample has fewer than 15,000 clones, 80% to 95% seen once; the top ten hold under 9%. The chain couples TRBV7-2 to TRBJ2-1, with 7 bases matching TRBD2. The sequenced sample consisted of peripheral blood. The TCR comes from a human donor with active COVID-19. The donor label of this sample is uncertain. CDR3 nucleotides: TGTGCCAGCAGCCCAGCGGGGACCTACAATGAGCAGTTCTTC. Translating gives CASSPAGTYNEQFF.